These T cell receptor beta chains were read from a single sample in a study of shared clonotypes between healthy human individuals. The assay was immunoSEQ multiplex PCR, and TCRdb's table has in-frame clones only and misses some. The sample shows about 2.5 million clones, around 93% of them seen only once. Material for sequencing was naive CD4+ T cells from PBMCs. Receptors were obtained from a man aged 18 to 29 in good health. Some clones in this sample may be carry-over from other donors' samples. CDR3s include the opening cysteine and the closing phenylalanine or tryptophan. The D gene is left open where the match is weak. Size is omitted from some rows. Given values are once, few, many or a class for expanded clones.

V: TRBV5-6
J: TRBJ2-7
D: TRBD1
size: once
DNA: TGTGCCAGCAGCTGGAACCGGGACAGTACCTACGAGCAGTACTTC
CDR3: CASSWNRDSTYEQYF

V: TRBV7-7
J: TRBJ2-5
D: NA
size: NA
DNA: TGTGCCAGCAGCTTAGCTCGAGCGGGTTACCAAGAGACCCAGTACTTC
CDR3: CASSLARAGYQETQYF

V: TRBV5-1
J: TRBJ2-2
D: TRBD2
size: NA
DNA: TGCGCCAGCAGCTTCCTAGCGGGAGGGCCGAGCGGGGAGCTGTTTTTT
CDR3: CASSFLAGGPSGELFF

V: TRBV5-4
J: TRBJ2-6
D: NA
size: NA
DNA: TGTGCCAGCAGCCCCACCGTAGGGGCGGCTGGGGCCAACGTCCTGACTTTC
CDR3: CASSPTVGAAGANVLTF

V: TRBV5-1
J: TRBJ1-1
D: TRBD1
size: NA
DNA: TGCGCCAGCAGAGGGGGACAGGGGGCTCAGAACACTGAAGCTTTCTTT
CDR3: CASRGGQGAQNTEAFF

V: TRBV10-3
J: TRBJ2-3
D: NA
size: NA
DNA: TGTGCCATCAGTGCACGAGTGGGGGGCTCCACAGATACGCAGTATTTT
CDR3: CAISARVGGSTDTQYF

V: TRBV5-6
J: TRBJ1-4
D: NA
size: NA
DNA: TGTGCCAGCAGCTTAAGAAGGATTAATGAAAAACTGTTTTTT
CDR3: CASSLRRINEKLFF

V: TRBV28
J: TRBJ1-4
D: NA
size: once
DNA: TGTGCCAGCAGTTTTTCCGGTGGAACTAATGAAAAACTGTTTTTT
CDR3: CASSFSGGTNEKLFF

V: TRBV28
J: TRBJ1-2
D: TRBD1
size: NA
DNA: TGTGCCAGCAGTTTGAGTCACTCCGGGACAGCCTACTATGGCTACACCTTC
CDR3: CASSLSHSGTAYYGYTF

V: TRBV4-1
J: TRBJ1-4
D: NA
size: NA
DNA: TGCGCCAGCAGCCAGTACCGGGTTAAGGGCACAACTAATGAAAAACTGTTTTTT
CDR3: CASSQYRVKGTTNEKLFF

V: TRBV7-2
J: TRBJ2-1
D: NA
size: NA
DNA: TGTGCCAGCAGCTTGTCTAGGGACTCCTACAATGAGCAGTTCTTC
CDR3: CASSLSRDSYNEQFF

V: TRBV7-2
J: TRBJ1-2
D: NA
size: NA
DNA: TGTGCCAGCAGCGTAACGCAGGGTCCCTATGGCTACACCTTC
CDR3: CASSVTQGPYGYTF

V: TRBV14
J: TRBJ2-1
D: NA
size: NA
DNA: TGTGCCAGCAGCCAGACGAACGCGGGGATCAATGAGCAGTTCTTC
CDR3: CASSQTNAGINEQFF

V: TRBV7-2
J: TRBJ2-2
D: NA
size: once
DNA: TGTGCCAGCAGCCCCCCCCGGGGCCCCGGGGAGCTGTTTTTT
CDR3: CASSPPRGPGELFF

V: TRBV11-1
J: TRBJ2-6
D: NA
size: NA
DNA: TGTGCCAGCAGCATCTGGATAGACAGGAGGACGTCTGGGGCCAACGTCCTGACTTTC
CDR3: CASSIWIDRRTSGANVLTF

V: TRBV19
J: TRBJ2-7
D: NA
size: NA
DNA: TGTGCCAGTAGTATTGAACGGCTCTCCTACGAGCAGTACTTC
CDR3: CASSIERLSYEQYF

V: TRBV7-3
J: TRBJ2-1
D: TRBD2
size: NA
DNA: TGTGCCAGCGGAGTGGGACTAGCGGGAGTTGATGAGCAGTTCTTC
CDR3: CASGVGLAGVDEQFF